These 29 T cell receptor beta chains were all obtained from the same sample, sequenced in a study of blood T cells in healthy people across ages. For the second PCR, which ran for roughly 6 to 12 cycles, a sample-barcoded 5' primer and a J-beta primer mix were used. Each CDR3 protein is one row after TCRdb ran MiXCR on the 5' RACE reads. The sample contains 600,000 to 1,000,000 distinct CDR3 sequences, approximately 25% of which appear only once. These data were also reused for a study on T cells of mothers and their children.

Sequencing was done on a sample of blood. Receptors were obtained from a boy aged 10-17 years in good health.

This clonotype appeared a few times. The chain has TRBV4-3 and TRBJ1-4; no firm D call. The CDR3 runs 15 residues. Germline loops: CDR1 LGHNA, CDR2 YSLEER. Trimming removed 1 base at V and 6 bases at J, with 12 bases between. The CDR3 spells CASSQGLQRDEKLFF. The DNA for the CDR3 is TGCGCCAGCAGCCAAGGACTCCAACGGGATGAAAAACTGTTTTTT.

J is TRBJ2-1 and V is TRBV18, with D possibly being TRBD2 (6 bases). The CDR3 is 15 residues long. The germline V gene has CDR1 KGHSH and CDR2 LQKENI. The ends were cut back, 3 bases at V and 0 bases at J, with 9 bases in the middle. The CDR3 DNA reads TGTGCCAGCTCACCGGAGGGCCTCTCCTACAATGAGCAGTTCTTC. Translating gives CASSPEGLSYNEQFF.

The chain couples TRBV3-1 to TRBJ1-3, with 9 bases lining up with TRBD1. The CDR3 is 16 residues long. Germline loops: CDR1 LGHDT, CDR2 YNNKEL (reference sequence). The ends lost 4 bases at V and 2 bases at J; junction bases unmatched: 6. The CDR3 is CASSLGTGKAGNTIYF. CDR3 coding DNA: TGTGCCAGCAGCCTCGGGACAGGGAAAGCTGGAAACACCATATATTTT.

This clonotype was observed a handful of times. The chain recombines TRBV3-1 with TRBJ1-2, with D maybe TRBD1 (5 bases). The V and J ends lost 2 bases and 7 bases respectively, with 11 bases between them. The CDR3 is 13 residues long. CDR1 and CDR2 from the germline V gene are LGHDT and YNNKEL (reference sequence). The CDR3 sequence: CASSQLGQGGYTF. The CDR3 coding sequence is TGTGCCAGCAGCCAACTTGGGCAGGGTGGCTACACCTTC.

The chain employs TRBV29-1 and TRBJ2-1; TRBD2 is a possible D gene (6 bases). Germline CDR1 SQVTM, CDR2 ANQGSEA. The CDR3 sequence is 14 residues long. V shed 0 bases and J shed 4 bases, with 10 bases lying between them. This CDR3 reads CSVEEEGRYNEQFF. The CDR3 DNA follows: TGCAGCGTTGAAGAGGAGGGCCGGTACAATGAGCAGTTCTTC.

This clonotype was recorded a few times. The rearrangement links TRBV24-1 to TRBJ2-1, with 9 bases fitting TRBD2. V gave up 1 base and J gave up 4 bases; unmatched junction bases: 7. The V gene's germline CDR1 is KGHDR and CDR2 SFDVKD. This CDR3 region has 17 residues. The CDR3 DNA is TGTGCCACCAGTGATTTAGGGAAAGCGGGGGGATACAATGAGCAGTTCTTC. This codes for CATSDLGKAGGYNEQFF.

This clonotype was seen only a few times. The chain carries TRBV20-1 and TRBJ2-5, with unresolved D. V lost 0 bases, J lost 7 bases, and 18 bases lay in between. This CDR3 region has 15 residues. CDR1 is DFQATT, CDR2 SNEGSKA, per germline (reference sequence). This chain's CDR3 is CSARDRAASWGTQYF. The CDR3 bases are TGCAGTGCTAGAGATCGGGCGGCCTCCTGGGGGACCCAGTACTTC.

In DNA, the CDR3 is TGTGCCAGCAGTTTCGCCTCCGGGACAGGGTACACCGGGGAGCTGTTTTTT. Its translation: CASSFASGTGYTGELFF. This chain links TRBV12-3 or TRBV12-4 with TRBJ2-2, with TRBD1 matching 9 bases. Trimming removed 3 bases from V and 3 bases from J; junction bases left unmatched: 8. This CDR3 is built from 17 residues.

The chain combines TRBV10-3 with TRBJ2-5; no clear D. The J call is in doubt because the DNA end fits TRBJ2-7 better. This CDR3 is built from 15 residues. Germline values: CDR1 ENHRY, CDR2 SYGVKD. This chain's CDR3 is CAISESWTSTYEQYF. The CDR3 nucleotides read TGTGCCATCAGTGAGTCGTGGACCTCTACCTACGAGCAGTACTTC.

The CDR3 protein is CASREGTGDEKLFF. For the CDR3, the DNA is TGCGCCAGCAGGGAGGGGACAGGGGATGAAAAACTGTTTTTT. The genes are TRBV5-1 and TRBJ1-4; 10 bases align to TRBD1. Losses at the gene ends were 5 bases for V and 6 bases for J; bases not matched to a gene: 4. CDR1 and CDR2 from the germline V gene are SGHRS and YFSETQ. The length of the CDR3 is 14 residues.

The J gene is TRBJ2-3, the V gene TRBV19; 10 bases are a match to TRBD1. Trimming took 7 bases from V and 4 from J; bases not matched to a gene: 11. The germline gives CDR1 LNHDA, CDR2 SQIVND (reference sequence). The CDR3 is 16 amino acids. The CDR3 region is CASKTSGTGAPDTQYF. CDR3 nucleotides: TGTGCCAGTAAAACTTCCGGGACAGGGGCCCCAGATACGCAGTATTTT.

The chain uses TRBV28 and TRBJ2-2, with D tentatively TRBD1 (6 bases). CDR1 and CDR2 (germline): MDHEN, SYDVKM. With 6 bases removed from V and 3 bases from J, the gap between germline ends came to 14 bases. This CDR3 is built from 15 residues. The CDR3 region is CASRTTGTHTGELFF. The CDR3 bases are TGTGCCAGCAGAACGACAGGAACCCACACCGGGGAGCTGTTTTTT.

This clonotype was detected only a few times. J is TRBJ2-7 and V is TRBV6-2 or TRBV6-3; TRBD2 matches 8 bases. Germline CDR1 reads MNHEY; CDR2 reads SVGEGT. V lost 11 bases to trimming and J lost 2 bases; unmatched junction nucleotides: 8. The CDR3 spans 13 residues. The CDR3 here is CAASGGATYEQYF. The CDR3, as DNA: TGTGCCGCATCCGGGGGGGCGACCTACGAGCAGTACTTC.

This clonotype appeared a few times. Here the CDR3 reads CASSERDRRTNEAFF. In DNA, the CDR3 is TGTGCCAGCAGTGAGCGGGACAGAAGAACAAATGAAGCTTTCTTT. V usage is TRBV6-2 or TRBV6-3 and J usage is TRBJ1-1; 7 nucleotides agree with TRBD1. J gave up 7 bases and V 5 bases, and 13 bases lay outside the gene matches. This CDR3 contains 15 residues. Germline lookup yields CDR1 MNHEY and CDR2 SVGEGT.

This clonotype has a handful of counts. V is TRBV20-1 and J is TRBJ2-5; TRBD2 matches 8 bases. The J call could be wrong; TRBJ2-1 is a better fit for the DNA end. From germline, CDR1 is DFQATT and CDR2 SNEGSKA (reference sequence). This CDR3 has 15 residues. The CDR3 loop reads CSARDPAGVNNEQFF. The CDR3 DNA reads as TGCAGTGCTAGAGATCCAGCGGGGGTGAACAATGAGCAGTTCTTC.

This clonotype turned up a few times. The rearrangement uses TRBV9 and TRBJ2-1; 8 bases map to TRBD2. Germline V gene data show CDR1 as SGDLS and CDR2 as YYNGEE. Trimming at V came to 3 bases and at J to 6 bases, leaving 11 bases not matched to a gene. CDR3 length: 16 amino acids. The CDR3 nucleotides read TGTGCCAGCAGCGCAACCGAGGGGGGACTAGTCAATGAGCAGTTCTTC. This translates into CASSATEGGLVNEQFF.

The CDR3 loop is CSVVIQGRLYEQYF. The CDR3 DNA sequence: TGCAGCGTCGTTATACAGGGGAGGCTCTACGAGCAGTACTTC. The chain couples TRBV29-1 to TRBJ2-7, with D perhaps matching TRBD1 (7 bases). Deletions cut 6 bases from V and 3 bases from J, with 18 bases between. This CDR3 comprises 14 residues. Germline V gene lookup returns CDR1 SQVTM and CDR2 ANQGSEA.

The rearrangement links TRBV3-1 to TRBJ2-3, with 11 bases aligning to TRBD2. This CDR3 spans 16 amino acids. The V gene's germline CDR1 is LGHDT and CDR2 YNNKEL (reference sequence). V shed 5 bases and J 2 bases; nucleotides not matched to a gene: 6. The CDR3 DNA follows: TGTGCCAGCAGCTATCGACTAGCGGGGACCACAGATACGCAGTATTTT. This encodes CASSYRLAGTTDTQYF.

The chain recombines TRBV6-2 or TRBV6-3 with TRBJ1-2; the D gene is possibly TRBD1 (6 bases). This CDR3 has 14 residues. CDR1 and CDR2 (germline): MNHEY, SVGEGT. The germline V and J ends were trimmed by 2 bases and 5 bases, with 12 bases remaining between them. This CDR3 reads CASSYGGAQYGYTF. The DNA for the CDR3 is TGTGCCAGCAGTTACGGGGGGGCTCAATATGGCTACACCTTC.

This clonotype has at least ten counts. This chain connects TRBV20-1 to TRBJ2-5, with TRBD1 matching 8 bases. Germline loops: CDR1 DFQATT, CDR2 SNEGSKA (reference sequence). V trimming: 5 bases; J trimming: 3 bases; junction bases outside the gene matches: 5. There are 13 residues in the CDR3. The CDR3 sequence is CSAPGQDEETQYF. The DNA of the CDR3 is TGCAGTGCTCCGGGACAGGATGAAGAGACCCAGTACTTC.

This clonotype was observed a handful of times. The chain joins TRBV7-3 to TRBJ2-3; TRBD2 aligns across 11 bases. The CDR3 is made up of 15 amino acids. With V trimmed by 5 bases and J by 6 bases, 7 bases remained unmatched. The germline CDR1 and CDR2 sequences are SGHTA and FQGTGA. The CDR3 loop is CASSALAGGMDTQYF. The DNA for the CDR3 is TGTGCCAGCAGCGCCTTAGCGGGAGGGATGGATACGCAGTATTTT. Supplemented by reference TRBV7-3 and TRBJ2-3, the full variable domain reads GAGVSQTPSNKVTEKGKYVELRCDPISGHTALYWYRQSLGQGPEFLIYFQGTGAADDSGLPNDRFFAVRPEGSVSTLKIQRTERGDSAVYLCASSALAGGMDTQYFGPGTRLTVL.

In the case of this clonotype: Compared with germline, one end of the junction differs, possibly owing to a read error. V and J are TRBV5-1 and TRBJ2-1; D might be TRBD1 (6 bases). Germline lookup yields CDR1 SGHRS and CDR2 YFSETQ. The CDR3 has 15 amino acids. The CDR3 DNA reads TGCGTCAGCAGCTGGGATACAGGGTATCTGAGCAGGCAGTTCTTC. Translation: CVSSWDTGYLSRQFF.

The rearrangement uses TRBV15 and TRBJ1-1; D is undetermined. Per germline, CDR1 LNHNV and CDR2 YYDKDF (reference sequence). This CDR3 comprises 14 residues. The V and J ends lost 0 bases and 4 bases respectively, with 9 bases between them. The CDR3 reads CATSRDTFGTEAFF. The CDR3 DNA reads as TGTGCCACCAGCAGAGATACTTTCGGCACTGAAGCTTTCTTT.

This clonotype was seen only a few times. The chain combines TRBV7-2 with TRBJ2-3; 7 bases are shared with TRBD2. Trimming took 2 bases from V and 4 from J; bases not matched to a gene: 6. Per germline, CDR1 SGHTA and CDR2 FQGNSA. This CDR3 region has 15 residues. The CDR3 nucleotides are TGTGCCAGCAGCTTAACCAGGGCGGGGGCAGATACGCAGTATTTT. This gives the protein CASSLTRAGADTQYF.

CDR3 DNA: TGCGCCAGCAGCTTGGGTGAGGCATCCCTTACCTACGAGCAGTACTTC. It is translated as CASSLGEASLTYEQYF. The V call is TRBV5-1, the J call TRBJ2-7; no firm D call. The CDR3 sequence is 16 residues long. The V and J ends lost 0 bases and 2 bases respectively, with 15 bases between them. Germline CDR1 SGHRS, CDR2 YFSETQ. Based on the CDR3 plus reference TRBV5-1 and TRBJ2-7, the full variable domain is KAGVTQTPRYLIKTRGQQVTLSCSPISGHRSVSWYQQTPGQGLQFLFEYFSETQRNKGNFPGRFSGRQFSNSRSEMNVSTLELGDSALYLCASSLGEASLTYEQYFGPGTRLTVT.

This clonotype was detected ten times or more. The chain uses TRBV7-3 and TRBJ2-3, with D uncertain. From germline, CDR1 is SGHTA and CDR2 FQGTGA. Trimming cost V 3 bases and J 1 base, with 14 bases left between them. The CDR3 spans 16 residues. The CDR3 spells CASSLSPAVGTDTQYF. CDR3 in DNA: TGTGCCAGCAGCTTGTCCCCCGCGGTTGGCACAGATACGCAGTATTTT.

This clonotype turned up a few times. V is TRBV9 and J is TRBJ2-6, with D hard to call. V lost 4 bases, J lost 0 bases, and 14 bases lay in between. This CDR3 has 17 amino acids. CDR1 and CDR2 from the germline V gene are SGDLS and YYNGEE. CDR3 nucleotide sequence: TGTGCCAGCAGCCCAGAACGGCGGAACTCTGGGGCCAACGTCCTGACTTTC. Its translation: CASSPERRNSGANVLTF.

This clonotype was observed a few times. The V gene is TRBV9, the J gene TRBJ2-1; D gene uncertain. V gave up 0 bases and J gave up 4 bases, with 11 bases separating them. The CDR3 length is 15 residues. Germline CDR1 and CDR2: SGDLS and YYNGEE. The CDR3, as DNA: TGTGCCAGCAGCGTAGATGGCGACTCGTACAATGAGCAGTTCTTC. Its translation: CASSVDGDSYNEQFF.

The chain combines TRBV4-1 with TRBJ2-7, with 13 bases fitting TRBD2. From germline, CDR1 is MGHRA and CDR2 YSYEKL. The trim removed 3 bases at V and 5 bases at J, leaving 7 bases unmatched. The CDR3 is 16 residues long. The CDR3 region is CASSHGGGLAGDEQYF. CDR3 bases: TGCGCCAGCAGCCATGGAGGAGGACTAGCGGGAGACGAGCAGTACTTC.